Included here is one TCR beta chain sequence, with context. This sample was taken from a study of shared clonotypes between healthy human individuals. Clones were sequenced by immunoSEQ multiplex PCR, and TCRdb holds only the in-frame ones, with some missing. This sample carries roughly 500,000 clones, 70% to 80% of them seen once, and the ten largest clones take 10% to 15%. The germline CDR1 and CDR2 sequences are MGHRA and YSYEKL. This CDR3 has 17 residues. The V gene lost 0 bases and the J gene lost 3 bases, with 18 bases spanning the gap. This chain joins TRBV4-1 and TRBJ2-7; tentatively, D is TRBD1 (7 bases). The clonotype was recovered from a middle-aged woman in good health. Some clones in this sample may be carry-over from other donors' samples. Sequencing input: PBMCs. The chain's CDR3 is CASSQDRLADRNYEQYF. The CDR3 region has the DNA TGCGCCAGCAGCCAAGATCGGTTAGCGGACAGGAACTACGAGCAGTACTTC.